These T cell receptor beta chains were read from a single sample in a study of blood T cell repertoires in COVID-19. Data came from immunoSEQ multiplex PCR; TCRdb stores just in-frame clones and leaves some out. The sample contains approximately 150,000 clones, 80% to 90% of which appear only once. Material: PBMCs or T cells enriched from blood (not recorded which). These receptors were obtained from a woman in her forties or fifties with acute COVID-19. CDR3s include the opening cysteine and the closing phenylalanine or tryptophan. A D gene is named only where the DNA matches it firmly. Expanded clones get a size class; other rows say once, few or many, or leave the size out.

TRBJ2-1 | - | - | TRBV7-3 | TGTGCCAGCAGCTACGGAGGGACTTCCTACAATGAGCAGTTCTTC | CASSYGGTSYNEQFF
TRBJ1-3 | - | many | TRBV7-8 | TGTGCCAGCAGCTTAAGGACTCAGAACTATATCTCTGGAAACACCATATATTTT | CASSLRTQNYISGNTIYF
TRBJ2-1 | TRBD2 | - | TRBV2 | TGTGCCAGCAGAGGGGGGACTAGCGGGTACAATGAGCAGTTCTTC | CASRGGTSGYNEQFF
TRBJ2-7 | TRBD1 | - | TRBV19 | TGTGCCAGTAGTATAGAAGGGACAGGGAAGCAGTACTTC | CASSIEGTGKQYF
TRBJ1-2 | - | few | TRBV30 | TGTGCCTGGGAACGGTTGTATGGCTACACCTTC | CAWERLYGYTF
TRBJ1-1 | - | - | TRBV7-6 | TGTGCCAGCAGCCCCGGAGGGAACACTGAAGCTTTCTTT | CASSPGGNTEAFF
TRBJ1-1 | - | - | TRBV7-2 | TGTGCCAGCAGCTTATTAGCCTTGAACACTGAAGCTTTCTTT | CASSLLALNTEAFF
TRBJ2-7 | TRBD1 | - | TRBV7-6 | TGTGCCAGCAGCTCCCCCGGGACAGGGGATGACGAGCAGTACTTC | CASSSPGTGDDEQYF
TRBJ1-1 | TRBD1 | - | TRBV11-3 | TGTGCCAGCAGCAACCAGGGGGCGTCCACTGAAGCTTTCTTT | CASSNQGASTEAFF
TRBJ2-7 | - | few | TRBV7-2 | TGTGCCAGCAGCTTTGGTTCTAGCTCATACGAGCAGTACTTC | CASSFGSSSYEQYF
TRBJ2-7 | TRBD1 | - | TRBV7-8 | TGTGCCAGCAGCTCGGACAGGGCAAACGAGCAGTACTTC | CASSSDRANEQYF
TRBJ1-2 | TRBD1 | - | TRBV5-1 | TGCGCCAGCAGCTTCGACAGGGCGAACTATGGCTACACCTTC | CASSFDRANYGYTF
TRBJ1-5 | - | - | TRBV7-2 | TGTGCCAGCAGCCCACGCGGGGGGAACCAGCCCCAGCATTTT | CASSPRGGNQPQHF
TRBJ1-1 | - | - | TRBV7-2 | TGTGCCAGCAGCAACCAGCCAGGGTATATCACTGAAGCTTTCTTT | CASSNQPGYITEAFF
TRBJ2-7 | TRBD1 | few | TRBV24-1 | TGTGCCACCAGTGATGGACAGGGGCGGAGCTCCTACGAGCAGTACTTC | CATSDGQGRSSYEQYF
TRBJ1-6 | - | - | TRBV28 | TGTGCCAGCAGTTCTGTCGGAGACGGGTCACCCCTCCACTTT | CASSSVGDGSPLHF
TRBJ1-2 | TRBD1 | few | TRBV4-3 | TGCGCCAGCAGCTGGGGACAGGGGGTCCCTGGCTACACCTTC | CASSWGQGVPGYTF
TRBJ2-5 | - | - | TRBV7-3 | TGTGCCAGCAGCCCCAGGGCCCAGGCGACCCAGTACTTC | CASSPRAQATQYF
TRBJ2-7 | - | - | TRBV7-9 | TGTGCCAGCAGCTCCCTCGGGGGTGGAGAGCAGTACTTC | CASSSLGGGEQYF
TRBJ2-7 | - | - | TRBV9 | TGTGCCAGCAGCGTAGGAGGAGACAGTAAGTCCTACGAGCAGTACTTC | CASSVGGDSKSYEQYF
TRBJ2-1 | - | few | TRBV5-1 | TGCGCCAGCAGCTTGGTCCCAGGGAATCACAATGAGCAGTTCTTC | CASSLVPGNHNEQFF
TRBJ1-2 | - | - | TRBV19 | TGTGCCAGTAGTATAGGGGCGGCCGGAGGCTATGGCTACACCTTC | CASSIGAAGGYGYTF
TRBJ2-4 | TRBD2 | - | TRBV7-8 | TGTGCCAGCAGCTTCCAGGAGCAGGCCACGGGGGGCATTCAGTACTTC | CASSFQEQATGGIQYF
TRBJ2-7 | - | - | TRBV25-1 | TGTGCCAGCAGTGAAGTCGGGGATCCCTACGAGCAGTACTTC | CASSEVGDPYEQYF
TRBJ1-6 | - | once | TRBV27 | TGTGCCAGCAGGACAGTGTATAATTCACCCCTCCACTTT | CASRTVYNSPLHF
TRBJ1-2 | TRBD1 | - | TRBV6-5 | TGTGCCAGCAGTACCTGGACAGGGGGTGTGGATGGCTACACCTTC | CASSTWTGGVDGYTF
TRBJ1-5 | TRBD1 | - | TRBV19 | TGTGCCAGTAGTATTCAGGGACAGAGACCGCGGAGTCAGCCCCAGCATTTT | CASSIQGQRPRSQPQHF
TRBJ1-1 | - | - | TRBV24-1 | TGTGCCACCAGTGATTCTAATAGCCGTGAAGCTTTCTTT | CATSDSNSREAFF
TRBJ1-2 | TRBD1 | - | TRBV7-9 | TGTGCCAGCAGCTTAGGGGACAGGGGGCCGGGCTACACCTTC | CASSLGDRGPGYTF
TRBJ2-1 | TRBD2 | - | TRBV11-3 | TGTGCCAGCAGCTTAGAAAGCGGGAGGTTGCCGTTCTTC | CASSLESGRLPFF
TRBJ2-7 | TRBD1 | - | TRBV11-2 | TGTGCCAGCAGCCGTAGACAGGGGGGGCACGAGCAGTACTTC | CASSRRQGGHEQYF
TRBJ2-7 | TRBD2 | - | TRBV6-2/TRBV6-3 | TGTGCCAGCAGTTTTCTAGCGGGAGGGCCGGGAAGCGAGCAGTACTTC | CASSFLAGGPGSEQYF
TRBJ2-7 | TRBD2 | - | TRBV10-3 | TGTGCCATCAGCTTTGCAGCGGGAGAATCCTACGAGCAGTACTTC | CAISFAAGESYEQYF
TRBJ1-1 | - | once | TRBV7-3 | TGTGCCAGCAGCTCTCAGGGCAGTACTGAAGCTTTCTTT | CASSSQGSTEAFF
TRBJ2-3 | - | - | TRBV6-5 | TGTGCCAGCAGTTACGACGGCGGGCACCCAGATACGCAGTATTTT | CASSYDGGHPDTQYF
TRBJ2-2 | TRBD2 | - | TRBV6-4 | TGTATCGCGGGACTAGCGGGAGGCCGTCACACCGGGGAGCTGTTTTTT | CIAGLAGGRHTGELFF
TRBJ1-1 | - | - | TRBV7-3 | TGTGCCAGCAGCGCCGGGATGAACACTGAAGCTTTCTTT | CASSAGMNTEAFF
TRBJ2-1 | TRBD2 | once | TRBV7-3 | TGTGCCAGCAGCTTAGGACTAGCTGGGGACAATGAGCAGTTCTTC | CASSLGLAGDNEQFF
TRBJ2-5 | TRBD1 | - | TRBV5-1 | TGCGCCAGCAGCTTAACAGGGGGGTACCAAGAGACCCAGTACTTC | CASSLTGGYQETQYF
TRBJ2-5 | TRBD2 | once | TRBV7-9 | TGTGCCAGCAGCCCACTTAGCGGGAGCAGGGAGACCCAGTACTTC | CASSPLSGSRETQYF
TRBJ1-4 | - | - | TRBV19 | TGTGCCAGTAGTTTGGCGGCAACTAATGAAAAACTGTTTTTT | CASSLAATNEKLFF
TRBJ1-5 | TRBD1 | - | TRBV6-5 | TGTGCCAGCAGAGGGACAGGGCTTCAGCCCCAGCATTTT | CASRGTGLQPQHF
TRBJ2-1 | - | - | TRBV19 | TGTGCCAGTAGTCCAGCGGAGAATGAGCAGTTCTTC | CASSPAENEQFF
TRBJ1-4 | TRBD1 | - | TRBV4-1 | TGCGCCAGCAGCCACAGAGGAGTGACAGGGCCGGGGCGTGAAAAACTGTTTTTT | CASSHRGVTGPGREKLFF
TRBJ2-3 | TRBD1 | - | TRBV6-6 | TGTGCCAGCAGTCCGACAGGGGAAGGGGCAGATACGCAGTATTTT | CASSPTGEGADTQYF
TRBJ1-1 | - | - | TRBV28 | TGTGCCAGCATCCACCCTGGGGGCTACGGCACTGAAGCTTTCTTT | CASIHPGGYGTEAFF
TRBJ1-2 | - | - | TRBV7-3 | TGTGCCAGCAGCTTAGGGGGCAGAACTAACTATGGCTACACCTTC | CASSLGGRTNYGYTF
TRBJ2-3 | - | few | TRBV11-3 | TGTGCCAGCAGCTTAAACACTTGGGGCAGCACAGATACGCAGTATTTT | CASSLNTWGSTDTQYF
TRBJ1-4 | - | - | TRBV6-1 | TGTGCCACCTTAGTTGATCCTAATGAAAAACTGTTTTTT | CATLVDPNEKLFF
TRBJ2-5 | TRBD1 | - | TRBV5-1 | TGCGCCAGCAGCTTGGAGCGAGGGGGCGGGGAGACCCAGTACTTC | CASSLERGGGETQYF
TRBJ2-4 | TRBD2 | - | TRBV3-1/TRBV3-2 | TGTGCCAGCAGCCACCGTGGGGGGGATGGAGACATTCAGTACTTC | CASSHRGGDGDIQYF